These 10 T cell receptor beta chains originate from one sample sequenced in a study of CD8+ T cells in alopecia areata. cDNA prepared by RNA extraction and subsequent reverse transcription served as the template for sequencing. Profiling relied on immunoSEQ multiplex PCR, and the TCRdb table lists in-frame clones only, not all of them. This table holds 150,000 to 200,000 clones, more than 55% found once. The treatment was: oral pan-JAK inhibitor, 5-10 mg twice daily. This sample comprised CD4+ T cells sorted from blood, obtained around week 50, from a patient treated with tofacitinib. The receptors were sampled from a human donor with alopecia areata.

This clone was seen a handful of times. The genes are TRBV4-1 and TRBJ2-7; D is perhaps TRBD1 (5 bases). The CDR3 is 16 amino acids. V was shortened by 1 base and J by 1 base, with 14 bases between the two germline ends. Germline loops: CDR1 MGHRA, CDR2 YSYEKL. The CDR3 here is CASSQGAGFLSYEQYF. In DNA form, the CDR3 reads TGCGCCAGCAGCCAAGGGGCAGGGTTTTTGTCCTACGAGCAGTACTTC.

The chain carries TRBV6-6 and TRBJ1-2; a weak D match, TRBD1 (6 bases). Germline V gene lookup returns CDR1 MNHNY and CDR2 SVGAGI (reference sequence). CDR3 size: 14 residues. V was shortened by 5 bases and J by 6 bases, with 16 bases between the two germline ends. CDR3 sequence reads: CASSTKGGIHGYTF. The CDR3 DNA reads as TGTGCCAGCAGTACAAAGGGGGGGATCCATGGCTACACCTTC.

The chain has TRBV18 and TRBJ1-2, with 10 bases matching TRBD1. Germline values: CDR1 KGHSH, CDR2 LQKENI. V dropped 3 bases and J dropped 3; count of bases not matched to a gene: 4. This CDR3 spans 15 amino acids. Here the CDR3 reads CASSPGQGFDYGYTF. For the CDR3, the DNA is TGTGCCAGCTCACCGGGACAGGGGTTCGACTATGGCTACACCTTC.

The chain employs TRBV30 and TRBJ1-1; D is undetermined. The V end was cut by 5 bases, the J end by 0 bases, with 7 bases between. Germline V gene data show CDR1 as GTSNPN and CDR2 as SVGIG (reference sequence). CDR3 length: 12 amino acids. For the CDR3, the DNA is TGTGCCTGGGACTCACTGAACACTGAAGCTTTCTTT. This gives the protein CAWDSLNTEAFF.

The chain employs TRBV20-1 and TRBJ2-1; the D is unclear. CDR3 length equals 8 residues. Trimming took off 0 bases at V and 13 bases at J, with 1 base between the two ends. Germline V gene lookup returns CDR1 DFQATT and CDR2 SNEGSKA (reference sequence). The CDR3, as DNA: TGCAGTGCTAGAGACCAGTTCTTC. It codes for CSARDQFF.

Points on this clone: Other DNA sequences from this sample encode an identical CDR3 as well. This chain connects TRBV7-2 to TRBJ2-7, with no clear D. The CDR3 sequence is 12 residues long. Per the germline V gene, CDR1 is SGHTA and CDR2 is FQGNSA. V lost 4 bases to trimming and J lost 0 bases, with 4 bases between them. DNA for the CDR3: TGTGCCAGCAGCTCGTACTCCTACGAGCAGTACTTC. It yields the protein CASSSYSYEQYF.

The chain joins TRBV7-3 to TRBJ2-4; 9 bases are a match to TRBD2. Germline CDR1 SGHTA, CDR2 FQGTGA. This CDR3 comprises 18 residues. Trimming removed 1 base from V and 4 bases from J; junction bases left unmatched: 11. The CDR3 nucleotides are TGTGCCAGCAGCTTAAGAGCCGAACAGCGGGGGGCAAAAAACATTCAGTACTTC. Translated: CASSLRAEQRGAKNIQYF.

The chain employs TRBV29-1 and TRBJ2-7; 12 bases align to TRBD1. The germline CDR1 and CDR2 sequences are SQVTM and ANQGSEA. Losses at the gene ends were 4 bases for V and 6 bases for J; bases not matched to a gene: 7. The CDR3 has 14 residues. Here the CDR3 DNA reads TGCAGCGTTGGCATGGGACAGGGGGCATCCGAGCAGTACTTC. It yields the protein CSVGMGQGASEQYF.

The rearrangement joins TRBV30 to TRBJ2-5, with 8 bases identical to TRBD2. The germline CDR1 and CDR2 sequences are GTSNPN and SVGIG (reference sequence). The CDR3 has 14 residues. J was trimmed by 2 bases and V by 4 bases; bases with no gene match: 6. The DNA of the CDR3 is TGTGCCTGGATGGCGGGGGGTCCACAAGAGACCCAGTACTTC. It encodes CAWMAGGPQETQYF.

The chain recombines TRBV29-1 with TRBJ2-5, with TRBD1 matching over 10 bases. The V gene's germline CDR1 is SQVTM and CDR2 ANQGSEA. This CDR3 comprises 13 residues. The junction had 6 bases not matched to a gene; V was cut back by 6 bases and J by 5 bases. The CDR3 is CSVRQGASETQYF. CDR3 nucleotide sequence: TGCAGCGTGAGACAGGGGGCGAGCGAGACCCAGTACTTC.